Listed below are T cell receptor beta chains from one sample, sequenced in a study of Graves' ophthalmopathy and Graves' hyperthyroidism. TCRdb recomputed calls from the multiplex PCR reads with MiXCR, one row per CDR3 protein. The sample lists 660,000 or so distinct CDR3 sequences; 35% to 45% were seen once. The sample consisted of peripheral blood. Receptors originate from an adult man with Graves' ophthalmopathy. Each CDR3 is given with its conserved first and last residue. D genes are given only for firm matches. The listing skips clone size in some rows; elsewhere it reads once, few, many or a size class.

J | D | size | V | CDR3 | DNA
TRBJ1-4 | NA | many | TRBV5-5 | CASSLVSGTDNEKLFF | TGTGCCAGCAGCTTGGTATCCGGGACCGATAATGAAAAACTGTTTTTT
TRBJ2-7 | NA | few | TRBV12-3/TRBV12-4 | CASSFRDGQGYEQYF | TGTGCCAGCAGTTTCCGGGACGGCCAAGGCTACGAGCAGTACTTC
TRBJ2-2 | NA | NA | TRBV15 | CATKRANTGELFF | TGTGCCACTAAAAGGGCTAACACCGGGGAGCTGTTTTTT
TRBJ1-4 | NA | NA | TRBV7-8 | CASSRRGNGNEKLFF | TGTGCCAGCAGCCGCCGGGGTAACGGCAATGAAAAACTGTTTTTT
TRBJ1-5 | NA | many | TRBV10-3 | CAISEPESQPQHF | TGTGCCATCAGTGAGCCCGAAAGTCAGCCCCAGCATTTT
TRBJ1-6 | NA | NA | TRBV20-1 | CSARSGAGANSPLHF | TGCAGTGCTAGGTCCGGGGCTGGGGCCAATTCACCCCTCCACTTT
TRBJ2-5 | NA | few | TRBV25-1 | CASSGGRGETQYF | TGTGCCAGCAGTGGGGGCCGCGGGGAGACCCAGTACTTC
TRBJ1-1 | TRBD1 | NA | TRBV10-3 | CASSNRGGSTEAFF | TGTGCCAGCAGTAACAGGGGAGGGTCCACTGAAGCTTTCTTT
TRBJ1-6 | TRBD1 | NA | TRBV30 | CAWGTDNSPLHF | TGTGCCTGGGGGACAGATAATTCACCCCTCCACTTT
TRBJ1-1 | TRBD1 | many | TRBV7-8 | CASSSRTGGNTEAFF | TGTGCCAGCAGCTCGCGGACAGGGGGCAACACTGAAGCTTTCTTT
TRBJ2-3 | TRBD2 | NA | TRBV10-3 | CAISERLAEPSTDTQYF | TGTGCCATCAGTGAACGACTAGCGGAGCCTAGCACAGATACGCAGTATTTT
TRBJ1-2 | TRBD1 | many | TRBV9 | CASSDGTGIGYTF | TGTGCCAGCAGCGATGGGACAGGGATTGGCTACACCTTC
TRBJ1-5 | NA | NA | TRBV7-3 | CASSIYLCSVRHNRDSGRPQHF | NA
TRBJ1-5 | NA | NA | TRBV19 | CASSIPHGETQHF | TGTGCCAGTAGTATTCCCCACGGAGAGACCCAGCATTTT
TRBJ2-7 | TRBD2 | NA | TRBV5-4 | CASSPSGSKYEQYF | TGTGCCAGCAGCCCTAGCGGGAGTAAGTACGAGCAGTACTTC
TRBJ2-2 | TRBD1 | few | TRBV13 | CASSPQTGNGELFF | TGTGCCAGCAGCCCACAGACAGGGAACGGGGAGCTGTTTTTT
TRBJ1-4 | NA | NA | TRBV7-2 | CASSRRDSNEKLFF | TGCGCCAGCAGCCGAAGAGATTCTAATGAAAAACTGTTTTTT
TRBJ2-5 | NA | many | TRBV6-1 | CASSEAGGQETQYF | TGTGCCAGCAGTGAAGCGGGGGGACAAGAGACCCAGTACTTC
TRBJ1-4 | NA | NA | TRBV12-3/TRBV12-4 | CASSLVAGGLFF | TGTGCCAGCAGTTTAGTGGCCGGCGGGCTGTTTTTT
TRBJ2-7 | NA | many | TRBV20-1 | CSAQWEASYEQYF | TGCAGTGCTCAATGGGAGGCCTCCTACGAGCAGTACTTC
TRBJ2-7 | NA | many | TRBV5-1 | CASSLDPRVRGYEQYF | TGCGCCAGCAGCTTGGATCCTCGGGTCAGGGGCTACGAGCAGTACTTC
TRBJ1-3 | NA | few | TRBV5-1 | CASSLVSSRISGNTIYF | TGCGCCAGCAGCTTGGTCTCATCGCGGATCTCTGGAAACACCATATATTTT